This T cell receptor (beta chain) appears in the sequencing data of a study of monozygotic twins with inflammatory bowel disease. Notes on the study in general: Especially where disease activity was present, IBD patients had fewer clonotypes in common with others than healthy twins did.

In the case of this clonotype: Antigen specificity is unknown.

The CDR3 runs 17 residues. Germline V gives CDR1 SQVTM, CDR2 ANQGSEA. After re-calling the 5' RACE reads, TCRdb lists one entry per CDR3 protein, DNA absent. The sample yields approximately 400,000 distinct CDR3 sequences, of which the top ten take up approximately 2.3%. This chain connects TRBV29-1 to TRBJ2-2; absent DNA, TCRdb's TRBD1 call cannot be checked. This receptor was obtained from a human donor with ulcerative colitis or Crohn's disease, or a healthy co-twin of an affected twin (not recorded which). The sequenced sample consisted of blood. The CDR3 spells CSVEGERERGSTGELFF.